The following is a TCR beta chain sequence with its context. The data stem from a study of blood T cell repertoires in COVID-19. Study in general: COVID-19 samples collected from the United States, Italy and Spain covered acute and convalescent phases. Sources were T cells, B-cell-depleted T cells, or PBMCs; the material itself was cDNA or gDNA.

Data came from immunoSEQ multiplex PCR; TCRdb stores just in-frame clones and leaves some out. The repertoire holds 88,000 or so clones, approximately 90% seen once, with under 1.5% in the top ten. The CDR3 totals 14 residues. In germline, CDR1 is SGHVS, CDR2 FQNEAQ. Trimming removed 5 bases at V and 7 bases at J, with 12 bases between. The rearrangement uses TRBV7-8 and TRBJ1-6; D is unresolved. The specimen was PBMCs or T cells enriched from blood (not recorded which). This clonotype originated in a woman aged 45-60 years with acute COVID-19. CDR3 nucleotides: TGTGCCAGCAGCCTCGGACGGGAGAATTCACCCCTCCACTTT. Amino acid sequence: CASSLGRENSPLHF.